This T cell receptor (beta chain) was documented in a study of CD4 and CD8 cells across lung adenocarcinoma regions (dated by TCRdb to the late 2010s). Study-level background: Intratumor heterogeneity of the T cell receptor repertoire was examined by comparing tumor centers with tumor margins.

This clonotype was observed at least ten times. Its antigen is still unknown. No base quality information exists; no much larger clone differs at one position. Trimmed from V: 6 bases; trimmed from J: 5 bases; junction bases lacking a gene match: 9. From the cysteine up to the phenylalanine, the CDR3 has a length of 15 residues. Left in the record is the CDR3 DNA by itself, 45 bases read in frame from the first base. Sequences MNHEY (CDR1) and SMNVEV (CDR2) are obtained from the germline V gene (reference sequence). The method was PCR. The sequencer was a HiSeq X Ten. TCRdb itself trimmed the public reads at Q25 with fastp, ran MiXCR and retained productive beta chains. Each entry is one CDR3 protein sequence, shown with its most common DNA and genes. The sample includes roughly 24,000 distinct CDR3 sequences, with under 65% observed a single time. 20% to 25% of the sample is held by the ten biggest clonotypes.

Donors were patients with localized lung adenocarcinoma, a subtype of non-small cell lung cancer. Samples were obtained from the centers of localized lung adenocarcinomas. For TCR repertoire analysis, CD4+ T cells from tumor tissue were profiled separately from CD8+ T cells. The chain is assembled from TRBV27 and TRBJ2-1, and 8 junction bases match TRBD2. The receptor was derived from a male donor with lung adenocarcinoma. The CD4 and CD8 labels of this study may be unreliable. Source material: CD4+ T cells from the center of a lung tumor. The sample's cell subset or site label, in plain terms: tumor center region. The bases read TGTGCCAGCAGCCTCAAGGGACTAGGTAACAATGAGCAGTTCTTC. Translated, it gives CASSLKGLGNNEQFF.